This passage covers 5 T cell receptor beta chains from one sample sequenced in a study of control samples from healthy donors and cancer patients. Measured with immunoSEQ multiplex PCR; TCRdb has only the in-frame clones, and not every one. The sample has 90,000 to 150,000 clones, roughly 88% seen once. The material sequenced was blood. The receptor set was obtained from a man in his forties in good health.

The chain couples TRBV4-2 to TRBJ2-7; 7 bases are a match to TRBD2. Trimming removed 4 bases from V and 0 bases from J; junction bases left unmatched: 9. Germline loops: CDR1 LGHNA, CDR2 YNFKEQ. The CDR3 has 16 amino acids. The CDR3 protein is CASSLWGGLSSYEQYF. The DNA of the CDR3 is TGTGCCAGCAGCCTATGGGGGGGACTCAGCTCCTACGAGCAGTACTTC.

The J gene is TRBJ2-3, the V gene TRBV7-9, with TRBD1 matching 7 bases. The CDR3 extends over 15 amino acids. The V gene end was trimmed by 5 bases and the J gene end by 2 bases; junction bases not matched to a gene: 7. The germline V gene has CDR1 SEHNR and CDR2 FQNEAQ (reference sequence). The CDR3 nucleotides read TGTGCCAGCAGCCAAGGGACAGTGTACACAGATACGCAGTATTTT. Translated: CASSQGTVYTDTQYF.

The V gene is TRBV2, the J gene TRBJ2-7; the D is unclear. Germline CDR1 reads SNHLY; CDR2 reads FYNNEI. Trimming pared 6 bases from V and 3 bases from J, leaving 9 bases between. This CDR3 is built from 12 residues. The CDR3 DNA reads TGTGCCAGCAGGCCAGATCTCTACGAGCAGTACTTC. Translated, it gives CASRPDLYEQYF.

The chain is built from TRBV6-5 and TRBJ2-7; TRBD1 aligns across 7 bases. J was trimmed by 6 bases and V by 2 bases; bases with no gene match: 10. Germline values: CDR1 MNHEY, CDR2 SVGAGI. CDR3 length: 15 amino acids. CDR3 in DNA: TGTGCCAGCAGTTACGTTGGTGACAGGGTGGCCGAGCAGTACTTC. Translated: CASSYVGDRVAEQYF.

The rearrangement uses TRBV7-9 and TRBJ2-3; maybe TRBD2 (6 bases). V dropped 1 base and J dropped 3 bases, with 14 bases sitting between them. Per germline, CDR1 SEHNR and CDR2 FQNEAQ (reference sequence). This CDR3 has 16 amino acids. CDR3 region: CASSLGWGEGTDTQYF. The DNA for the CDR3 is TGTGCCAGCAGCTTAGGTTGGGGGGAAGGGACAGATACGCAGTATTTT.